This T cell receptor beta chain was profiled in a study of T cells in Graves' hyperthyroidism and ophthalmopathy. Study background: It was at initial diagnosis, before any treatment, that peripheral blood was collected.

This clonotype has ten or more counts. Its specificity is not known. A patient was excluded if there was uncontrolled infection, other autoimmune disease, pregnancy or lactation. The PBMCs were taken from approximately 9.7 ml of fresh peripheral blood. General study points: Prediction of ophthalmopathy progression came a median 6.5 months pre-onset.

It was RNA transcripts that yielded the amplified TCR beta CDR3 regions. During a first-round RT-PCR of the TCR CDR3, the HTBI primer set was used. TCRdb used MiXCR to reprocess the multiplex PCR reads, holding one entry per CDR3 protein. The table has over 300,000 distinct CDR3 sequences, roughly an eighth seen once. The length of the CDR3 is 15 residues. CDR1 MDHEN and CDR2 SYDVKM come from the germline V gene. V was pared by 3 bases and J by 4 bases, with 15 bases between. The sequenced sample consisted of blood. The receptor comes from a woman aged 40 to 50 with Graves' ophthalmopathy. This chain joins TRBV28 and TRBJ1-2, with unresolved D. The CDR3: CASSFPGRNSYGYTF. In DNA, the CDR3 is TGTGCCAGCAGTTTCCCCGGACGGAATTCCTATGGCTACACCTTC.